The following is a TCR beta chain sequence with its context. The CDR3 is 15 amino acids. With 4 bases clipped from V and 5 bases from J, the junction kept 8 bases outside the gene matches. CDR1 is SGDLS and CDR2 is YYNGEE in the germline V gene. The record originates from a study of blood T cell repertoires in COVID-19. Study summary: Sample material is recorded as cDNA or gDNA derived from T cells, B-cell-depleted T cells, or PBMCs.

Original analysis: From reference gene primer amplification, estimates of nucleated cell counts were derived. Assay used: immunoSEQ multiplex PCR; TCRdb lists only in-frame clones, some missing. Clonal size and the V and J genes are those of that table, whereas D and trimming came from the DNA. The sample has some 200,000 clones; over 75% are singletons. The receptor's source is an elderly woman with acute or convalescent COVID-19. Material: peripheral blood. The chain has TRBV9 and TRBJ2-3, with 9 bases aligning to TRBD1. The DNA for the CDR3 is TGTGCCAGCAGCATTCGGACAGGGGAGGGAGATACGCAGTATTTT. As protein: CASSIRTGEGDTQYF.